The T cell receptor (beta chain) under discussion was sequenced for a study of T cell responses to AZD1222 COVID-19 vaccine. General study points: Samples come after the peak T cell response, not at day 14. The donor group comprised mostly white British people and more females; the analysis possibly underestimated clonal diversity. The breadth and depth of Spike-specific TCRs increased once two AZD1222 doses had been given. Of spike-specific TCRs, nearly half reportedly target regions left unmutated in variants.

About this clone itself: Its antigen is still unknown.

The CDR3 loop spans 17 amino acids. CDR1 MDHEN and CDR2 SYDVKM come from the germline V gene. After removal of 2 bases from V and 0 bases from J, the junction contained 7 bases not matched to a gene. The repertoire was sequenced with immunoSEQ multiplex PCR; TCRdb's copy has only in-frame clones and lacks some. In the table there are 100,000 to 150,000 clones, about 89% of which are singletons. Sample: peripheral blood, taken on day 0 of AZD1222 vaccination. This TCR came from an adult in good health. The chain combines TRBV28 with TRBJ2-1; 7 positions agree with TRBD2. The CDR3 DNA reads TGTGCCAGCAGTTTACAGCGGGGTGGGGGCTCCTACAATGAGCAGTTCTTC. It is translated as CASSLQRGGGSYNEQFF.